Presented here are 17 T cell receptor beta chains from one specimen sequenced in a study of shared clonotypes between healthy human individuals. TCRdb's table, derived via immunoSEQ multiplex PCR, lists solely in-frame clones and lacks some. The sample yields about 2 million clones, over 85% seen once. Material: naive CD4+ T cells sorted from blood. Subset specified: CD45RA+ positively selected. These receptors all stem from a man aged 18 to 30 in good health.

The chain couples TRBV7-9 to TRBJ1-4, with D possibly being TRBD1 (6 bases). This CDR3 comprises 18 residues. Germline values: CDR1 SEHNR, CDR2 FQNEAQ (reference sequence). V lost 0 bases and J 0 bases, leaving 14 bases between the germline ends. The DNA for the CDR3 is TGTGCCAGCAGCTTAGCTCTCTCCAGGGGCGCAACTAATGAAAAACTGTTTTTT. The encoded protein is CASSLALSRGATNEKLFF.

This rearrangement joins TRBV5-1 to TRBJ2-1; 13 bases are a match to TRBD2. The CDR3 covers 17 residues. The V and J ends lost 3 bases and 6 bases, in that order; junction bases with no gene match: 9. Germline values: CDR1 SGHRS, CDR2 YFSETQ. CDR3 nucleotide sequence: TGCGCCAGCAGCTATGGACTAGCGGGGGAGAGTATCAATGAGCAGTTCTTC. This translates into CASSYGLAGESINEQFF.

CDR3 nucleotides: TGTGCCAGCAGCCTCCCCGGGGCGGGCTACAATGAGCAGTTCTTC. The encoded protein is CASSLPGAGYNEQFF. The chain employs TRBV7-3 and TRBJ2-1; D may correspond to TRBD1 or TRBD2 (5 bases each). CDR1 SGHTA and CDR2 FQGTGA come from the germline V gene. The CDR3 has 15 amino acids. With 5 bases removed from V and 3 bases from J, the gap between germline ends came to 14 bases.

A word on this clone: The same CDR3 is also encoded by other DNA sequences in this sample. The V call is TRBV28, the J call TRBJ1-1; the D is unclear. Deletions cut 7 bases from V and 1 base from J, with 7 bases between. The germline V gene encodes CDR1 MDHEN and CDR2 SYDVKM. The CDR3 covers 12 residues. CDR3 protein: CASTSGNTEAFF. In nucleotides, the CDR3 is TGTGCCAGCACCTCGGGGAACACTGAAGCTTTCTTT.

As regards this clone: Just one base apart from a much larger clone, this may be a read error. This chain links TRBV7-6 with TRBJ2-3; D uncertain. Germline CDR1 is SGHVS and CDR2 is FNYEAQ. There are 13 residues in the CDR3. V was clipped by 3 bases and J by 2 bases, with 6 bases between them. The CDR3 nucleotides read TGTGCCAGCAGCTTCCAGGTCACAGATACGCAGTATTTT. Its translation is CASSFQVTDTQYF.

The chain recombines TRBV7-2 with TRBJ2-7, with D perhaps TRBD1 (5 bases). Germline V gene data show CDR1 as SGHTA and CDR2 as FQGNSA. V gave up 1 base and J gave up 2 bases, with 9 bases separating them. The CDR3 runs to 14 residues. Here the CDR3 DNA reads TGTGCCAGCAGCTTAGTGCAGGGTACCTACGAGCAGTACTTC. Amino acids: CASSLVQGTYEQYF.

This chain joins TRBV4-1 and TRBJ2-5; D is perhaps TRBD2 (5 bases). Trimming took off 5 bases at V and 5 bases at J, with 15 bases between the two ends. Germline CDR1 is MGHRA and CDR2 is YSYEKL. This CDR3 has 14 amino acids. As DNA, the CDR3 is TGCGCCAGCAGCTCCCGGGGTAGGGCTGAGACCCAGTACTTC. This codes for CASSSRGRAETQYF.

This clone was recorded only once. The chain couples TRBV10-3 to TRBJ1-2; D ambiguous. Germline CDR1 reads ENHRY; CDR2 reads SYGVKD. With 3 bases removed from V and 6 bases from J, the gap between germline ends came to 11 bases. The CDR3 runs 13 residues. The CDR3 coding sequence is TGTGCCATCAGTGATAGGGTAAAGGATGGCTACACCTTC. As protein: CAISDRVKDGYTF.

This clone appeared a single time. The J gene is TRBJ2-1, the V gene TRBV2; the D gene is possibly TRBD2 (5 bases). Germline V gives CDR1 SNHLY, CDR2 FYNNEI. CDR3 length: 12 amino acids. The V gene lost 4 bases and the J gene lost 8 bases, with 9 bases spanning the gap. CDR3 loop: CASSGSGYEQFF. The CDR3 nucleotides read TGTGCCAGCAGTGGATCGGGGTATGAGCAGTTCTTC.

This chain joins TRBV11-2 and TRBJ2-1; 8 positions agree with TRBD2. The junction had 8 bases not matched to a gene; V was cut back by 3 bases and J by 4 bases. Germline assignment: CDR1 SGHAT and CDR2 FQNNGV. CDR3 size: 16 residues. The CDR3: CASSLQAGDLYNEQFF. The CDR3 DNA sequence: TGTGCCAGCAGCTTGCAAGCGGGGGACCTTTACAATGAGCAGTTCTTC.

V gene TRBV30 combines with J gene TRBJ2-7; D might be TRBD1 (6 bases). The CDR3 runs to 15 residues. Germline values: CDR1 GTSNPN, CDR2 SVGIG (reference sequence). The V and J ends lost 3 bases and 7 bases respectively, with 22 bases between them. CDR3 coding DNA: TGTGCCTGGAGCCCTTTGAGGGGGAGAAATGGGGAGCAGTACTTC. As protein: CAWSPLRGRNGEQYF. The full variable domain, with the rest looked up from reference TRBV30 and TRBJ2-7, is SQTIHQWPATLVQPVGSPLSLECTVEGTSNPNLYWYRQAAGRGLQLLFYSVGIGQISSEVPQNLSASRPQDRQFILSSKKLLLSDSGFYLCAWSPLRGRNGEQYFGPGTRLTVT.

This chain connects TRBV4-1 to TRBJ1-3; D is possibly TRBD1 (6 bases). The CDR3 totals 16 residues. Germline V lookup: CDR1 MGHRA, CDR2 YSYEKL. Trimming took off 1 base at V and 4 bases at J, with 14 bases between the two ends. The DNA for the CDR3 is TGCGCCAGCAGCCAAGGGTGGACAGACTCAGGAAACACCATATATTTT. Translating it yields CASSQGWTDSGNTIYF.

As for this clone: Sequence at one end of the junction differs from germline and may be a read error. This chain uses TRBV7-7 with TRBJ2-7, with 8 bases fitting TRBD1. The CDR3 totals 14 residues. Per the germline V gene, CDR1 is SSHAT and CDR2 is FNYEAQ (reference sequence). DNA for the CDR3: TGTGCTAGCAGCCAAGGACAGGGCAGATACGAGCAGTACTTC. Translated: CASSQGQGRYEQYF. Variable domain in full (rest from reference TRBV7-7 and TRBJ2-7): GAGVSQSPRYKVTKRGQDVTLRCDPISSHATLYWYQQALGQGPEFLTYFNYEAQPDKSGLPSDRFSAERPEGSISTLTIQRTEQRDSAMYRCASSQGQGRYEQYFGPGTRLTVT.

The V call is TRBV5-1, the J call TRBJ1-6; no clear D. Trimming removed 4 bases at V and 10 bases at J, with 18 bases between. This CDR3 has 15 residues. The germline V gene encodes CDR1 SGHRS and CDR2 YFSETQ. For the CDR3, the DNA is TGCGCCAGCAGCCCCCCGTGGGGTTATGGGTCACCCCTCCACTTT. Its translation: CASSPPWGYGSPLHF.

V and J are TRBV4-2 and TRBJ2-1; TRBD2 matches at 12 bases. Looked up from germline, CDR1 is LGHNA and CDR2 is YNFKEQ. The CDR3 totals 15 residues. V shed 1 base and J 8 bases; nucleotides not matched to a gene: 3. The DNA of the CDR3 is TGTGCCAGCAGCCAAGGGACTAGCGGGGTCTATGAGCAGTTCTTC. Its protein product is CASSQGTSGVYEQFF.

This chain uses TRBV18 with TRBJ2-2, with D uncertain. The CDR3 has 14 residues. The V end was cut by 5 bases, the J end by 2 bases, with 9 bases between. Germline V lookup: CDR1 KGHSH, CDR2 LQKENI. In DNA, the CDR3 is TGTGCCAGCTCAGAAGGGCTCAACACCGGGGAGCTGTTTTTT. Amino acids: CASSEGLNTGELFF.

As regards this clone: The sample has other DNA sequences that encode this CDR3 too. The CDR3 nucleotides are TGTGCCAGCAGCTTGGAAGGTGTCGGCACTTCTGGGGCCAACGTCCTGACTTTC. This codes for CASSLEGVGTSGANVLTF. The J gene is TRBJ2-6, the V gene TRBV5-4; no definite D call. The CDR3 length is 18 residues. The V end lost 0 bases, the J end lost 1 base, and 14 bases lay between the germline ends. Germline CDR1 SGHNT, CDR2 YYREEE (reference sequence).